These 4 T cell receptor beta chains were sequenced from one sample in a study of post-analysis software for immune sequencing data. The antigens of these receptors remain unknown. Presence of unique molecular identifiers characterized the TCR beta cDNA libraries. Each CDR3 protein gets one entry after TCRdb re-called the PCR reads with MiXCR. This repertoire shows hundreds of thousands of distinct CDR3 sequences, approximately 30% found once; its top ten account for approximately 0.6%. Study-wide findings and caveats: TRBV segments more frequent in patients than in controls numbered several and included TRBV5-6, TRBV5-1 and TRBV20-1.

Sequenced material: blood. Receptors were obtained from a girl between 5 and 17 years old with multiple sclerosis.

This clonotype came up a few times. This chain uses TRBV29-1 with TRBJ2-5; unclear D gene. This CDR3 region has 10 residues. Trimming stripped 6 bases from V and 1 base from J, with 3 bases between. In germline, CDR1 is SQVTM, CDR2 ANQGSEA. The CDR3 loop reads CSVTQETQYF. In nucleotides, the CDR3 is TGCAGCGTCACCCAAGAGACCCAGTACTTC. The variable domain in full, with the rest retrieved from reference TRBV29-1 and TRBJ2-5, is SAVISQKPSRDICQRGTSLTIQCQVDSQVTMMFWYRQQPGQSLTLIATANQGSEATYESGFVIDKFPISRPNLTFSTLTVSNMSPEDSSIYLCSVTQETQYFGPGTRLLVL.

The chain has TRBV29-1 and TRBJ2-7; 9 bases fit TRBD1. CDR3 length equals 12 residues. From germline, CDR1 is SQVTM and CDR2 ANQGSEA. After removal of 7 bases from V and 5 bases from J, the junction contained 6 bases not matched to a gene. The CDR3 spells CSAGTGMNEQYF. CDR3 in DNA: TGCAGCGCTGGGACAGGGATGAACGAGCAGTACTTC.

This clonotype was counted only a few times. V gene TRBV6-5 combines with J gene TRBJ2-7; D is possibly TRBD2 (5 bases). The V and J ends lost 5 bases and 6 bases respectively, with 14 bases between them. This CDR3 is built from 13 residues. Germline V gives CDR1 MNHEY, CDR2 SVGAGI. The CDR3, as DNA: TGTGCCAGCAGTCAGACGGGGTGCGGCGAGCAGTACTTC. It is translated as CASSQTGCGEQYF.

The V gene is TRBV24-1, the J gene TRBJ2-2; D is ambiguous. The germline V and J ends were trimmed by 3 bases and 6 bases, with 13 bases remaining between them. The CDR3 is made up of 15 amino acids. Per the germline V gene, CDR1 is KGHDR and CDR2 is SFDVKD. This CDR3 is CATSDPARVPGELFF. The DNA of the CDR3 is TGTGCCACCAGTGATCCGGCCCGGGTTCCCGGGGAGCTGTTTTTT.